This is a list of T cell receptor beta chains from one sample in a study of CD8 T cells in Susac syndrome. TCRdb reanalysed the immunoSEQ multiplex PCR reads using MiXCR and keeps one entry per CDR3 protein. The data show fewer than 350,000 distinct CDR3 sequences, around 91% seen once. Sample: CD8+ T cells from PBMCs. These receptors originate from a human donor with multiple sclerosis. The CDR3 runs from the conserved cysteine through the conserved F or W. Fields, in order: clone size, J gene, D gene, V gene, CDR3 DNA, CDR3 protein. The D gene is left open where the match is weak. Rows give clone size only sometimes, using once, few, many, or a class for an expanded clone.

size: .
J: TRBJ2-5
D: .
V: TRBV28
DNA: TGTGCCAGCACAACCTATCTAGGGGGTGAGACCCAGTACTTC
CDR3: CASTTYLGGETQYF

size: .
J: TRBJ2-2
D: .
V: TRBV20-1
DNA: TGCAGTGTGGACGGCATGACGAACACCGGGGAGCTGTTTTTT
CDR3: CSVDGMTNTGELFF

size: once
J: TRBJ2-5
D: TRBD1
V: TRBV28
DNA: TGTGCCAGCAGTTTCTTAAAGGGGGCGGAGACCCAGTACTTC
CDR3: CASSFLKGAETQYF

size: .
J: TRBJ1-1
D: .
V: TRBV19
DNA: TGTGCCACCAGCACTGGGTCCCCGACAGATGAAGCTTTCTTT
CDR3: CATSTGSPTDEAFF

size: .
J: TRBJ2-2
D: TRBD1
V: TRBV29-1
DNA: TGCAGCGTTGAAGGTTGGGGGACAGGGGTCACGAACACCGGGGAGCTGTTTTTT
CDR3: CSVEGWGTGVTNTGELFF

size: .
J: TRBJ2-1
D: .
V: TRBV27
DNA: TGTGCCAGCAGTTTCGGGGGCCCGGGGGGAGGGCAGTTCTTC
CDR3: CASSFGGPGGGQFF

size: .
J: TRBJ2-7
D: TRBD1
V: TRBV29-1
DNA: TGCAGCGTTACCCCATTGGGACAGGGGGATGGCGAGCAGTACTTC
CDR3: CSVTPLGQGDGEQYF

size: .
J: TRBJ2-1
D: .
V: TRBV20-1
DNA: TGCAGTGCTAGAGGAGTGGGTACCACACACAATGAGCAGTTCTTC
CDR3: CSARGVGTTHNEQFF

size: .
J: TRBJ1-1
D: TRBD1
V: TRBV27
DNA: TGTGCCAGCAGTACCCTCGCCGGGACAGGGTATGGGAACACTGAAGCTTTCTTT
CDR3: CASSTLAGTGYGNTEAFF

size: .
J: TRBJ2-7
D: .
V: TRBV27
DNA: TGTGCCAGCAGTTGGACCGTATCGGGCGAGCAGTACTTC
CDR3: CASSWTVSGEQYF

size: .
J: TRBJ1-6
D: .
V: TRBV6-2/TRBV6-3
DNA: TGTGCCAGCAGTTACACCAGGGACTCACCCCTCCACTTT
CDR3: CASSYTRDSPLHF

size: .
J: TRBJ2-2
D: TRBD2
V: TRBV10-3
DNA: TGTGCCATCAGGAACGATCTAGCGGGAGGGTCCCATACCGGGGAGCTGTTTTTT
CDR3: CAIRNDLAGGSHTGELFF

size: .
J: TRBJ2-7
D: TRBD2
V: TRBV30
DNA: TGTGCCTGGAGTGACGGGGCGGGAGGTTGGGACGAGCAGTACTTC
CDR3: CAWSDGAGGWDEQYF

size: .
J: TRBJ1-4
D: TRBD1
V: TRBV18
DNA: TGTGCCAGCTCGCAACGACAGGGGGCAACTAATGAAAAACTGTTTTTT
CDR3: CASSQRQGATNEKLFF

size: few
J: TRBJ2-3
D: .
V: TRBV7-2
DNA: TGTGCCAGCAGCTTAGAGGGTCCAGATACGCAGTATTTT
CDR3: CASSLEGPDTQYF

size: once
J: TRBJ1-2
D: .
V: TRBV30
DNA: TGTGCCTGGACCCCTGAGGGACCCTACGGCTACACCTTC
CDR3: CAWTPEGPYGYTF

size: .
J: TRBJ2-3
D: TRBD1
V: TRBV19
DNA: TGTGCCAGTAGTGTGGCACAGGGGGCAACCACAGATACGCAGTATTTT
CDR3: CASSVAQGATTDTQYF

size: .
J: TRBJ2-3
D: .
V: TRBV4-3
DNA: TGCGCCAGCAGCCCGGTCCCCACAGATACGCAGTATTTT
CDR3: CASSPVPTDTQYF

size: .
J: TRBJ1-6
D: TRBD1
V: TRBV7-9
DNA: TGTGCCAGCAAGGGGACAGGTGGTTCACCCCTCCACTTT
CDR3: CASKGTGGSPLHF

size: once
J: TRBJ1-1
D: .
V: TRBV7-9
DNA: TGTGCCAGCAGCGCCGACGTGAGACAAGGAGCTTTCTTT
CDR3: CASSADVRQGAFF

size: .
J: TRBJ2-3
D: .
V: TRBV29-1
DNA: TGCAGCGCCTGGGAGGGCACAGATACGCAGTATTTT
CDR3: CSAWEGTDTQYF

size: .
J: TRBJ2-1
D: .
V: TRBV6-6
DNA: TGTGCCAGCAGTTATTGGGATGAGCAGTTCTTC
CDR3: CASSYWDEQFF

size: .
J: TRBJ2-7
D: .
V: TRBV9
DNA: TGTGCCAGCAGCGTCTCGGGCGAGGGCTCCTACGAGCAGTACTTC
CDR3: CASSVSGEGSYEQYF

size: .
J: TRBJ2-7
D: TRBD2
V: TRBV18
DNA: TGTGCCAGCTCACCACCATCTGGACTAGCATCCCACGAGCAGTACTTC
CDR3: CASSPPSGLASHEQYF

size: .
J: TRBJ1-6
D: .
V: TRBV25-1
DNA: TGTGCCAGCAGTGAGGCCACAGGTTCACCCCTCCACTTT
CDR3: CASSEATGSPLHF

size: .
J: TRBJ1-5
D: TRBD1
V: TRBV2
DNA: TGTGCCAGCAGTGAGGGACAGGGTGTCAATCAGCCCCAGCATTTT
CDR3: CASSEGQGVNQPQHF

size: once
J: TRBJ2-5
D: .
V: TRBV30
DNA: TGTGCCTGGTATGACATGGAGACCCAGTACTTC
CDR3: CAWYDMETQYF

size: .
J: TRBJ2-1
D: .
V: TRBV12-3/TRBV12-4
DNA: TGTGCCAGCAGTTTCGTACTGCTGGTCAATGAGCAGTTCTTC
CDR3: CASSFVLLVNEQFF

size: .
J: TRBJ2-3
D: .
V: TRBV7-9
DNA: TGTGCCAGCAGCTTATCGGGGATGTCGGGCGGGCGTACGCAGTATTTT
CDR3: CASSLSGMSGGRTQYF

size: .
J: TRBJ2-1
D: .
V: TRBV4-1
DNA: TGCGCCAGCACATACTCCCCCCCCACACTCAATGAGCAGTTCTTC
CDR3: CASTYSPPTLNEQFF

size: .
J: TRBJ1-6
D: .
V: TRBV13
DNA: TGTGCCAGCAGCTCGGGGGGCTCCTATAATTCACCCCTCCACTTT
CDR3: CASSSGGSYNSPLHF

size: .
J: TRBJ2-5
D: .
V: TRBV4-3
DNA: TGCGCCAGCAGCCAAGATTATACGGGAGCGACAGAGACCCAGTACTTC
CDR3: CASSQDYTGATETQYF

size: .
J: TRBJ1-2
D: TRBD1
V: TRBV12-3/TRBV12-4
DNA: TGTGCCAGCAGTTTCGGACAGGGGCACTATGGCTACACCTTC
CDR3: CASSFGQGHYGYTF

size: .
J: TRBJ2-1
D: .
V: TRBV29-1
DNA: TGCAGCGTTGAAGACCCTCTTATTGGACTCCCGAGCTCCTACAATGAGCAGTTCTTC
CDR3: CSVEDPLIGLPSSYNEQFF

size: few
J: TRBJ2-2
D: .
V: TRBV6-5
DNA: TGTGCCAGCAGTTCCCTGAACACCGGGGAGCTGTTTTTT
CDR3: CASSSLNTGELFF

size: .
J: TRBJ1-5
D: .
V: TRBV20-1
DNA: TGCAGTGCTAGAGAACCCAAGGCGGGAGGGCAGCCCCAGCATTTT
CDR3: CSAREPKAGGQPQHF

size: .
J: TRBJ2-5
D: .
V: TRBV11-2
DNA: TGTGCCAGCAGCTTAGAAGGTCAGGAGACCCAGTACTTC
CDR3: CASSLEGQETQYF

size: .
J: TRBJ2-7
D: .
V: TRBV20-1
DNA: TGCAGTGCTAGAGACTGGACAGCGGCGTCCTACGAGCAGTACTTC
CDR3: CSARDWTAASYEQYF

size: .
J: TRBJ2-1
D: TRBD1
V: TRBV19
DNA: TGTGCCAGTAGTATATTAGGACAGGCTTACAATGAGCAGTTCTTC
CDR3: CASSILGQAYNEQFF

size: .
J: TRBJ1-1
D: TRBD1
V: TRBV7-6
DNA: TGTGCCAGCAGCTTAGCGGGAGGACAGGGATCGGGAACTGAAGCTTTCTTT
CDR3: CASSLAGGQGSGTEAFF